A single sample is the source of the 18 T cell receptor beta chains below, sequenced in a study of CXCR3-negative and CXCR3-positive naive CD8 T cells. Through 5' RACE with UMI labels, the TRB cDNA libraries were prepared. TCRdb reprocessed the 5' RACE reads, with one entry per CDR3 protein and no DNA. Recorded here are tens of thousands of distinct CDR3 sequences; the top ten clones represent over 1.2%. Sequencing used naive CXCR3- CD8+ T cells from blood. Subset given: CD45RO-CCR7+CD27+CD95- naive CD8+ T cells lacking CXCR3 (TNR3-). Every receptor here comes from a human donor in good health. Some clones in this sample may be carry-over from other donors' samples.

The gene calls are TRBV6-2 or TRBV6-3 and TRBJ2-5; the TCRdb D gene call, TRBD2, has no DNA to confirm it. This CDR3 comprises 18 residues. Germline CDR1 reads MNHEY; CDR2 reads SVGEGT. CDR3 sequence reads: CASSYSPRLAGGQETQYF.

CDR3: CASSEWRGTEAFF. This chain links TRBV10-2 with TRBJ1-1; the TCRdb D gene call, TRBD1, has no DNA to confirm it. Germline V gene data show CDR1 as WSHSY and CDR2 as SAAADI. The CDR3 is made up of 13 amino acids.

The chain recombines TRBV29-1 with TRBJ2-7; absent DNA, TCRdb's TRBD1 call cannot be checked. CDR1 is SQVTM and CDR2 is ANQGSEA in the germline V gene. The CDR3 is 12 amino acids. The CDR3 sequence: CSGTGDSYEQYF.

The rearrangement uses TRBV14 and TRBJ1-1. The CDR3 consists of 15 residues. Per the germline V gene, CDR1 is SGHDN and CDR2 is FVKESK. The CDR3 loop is CASSQQSGWGTEAFF.

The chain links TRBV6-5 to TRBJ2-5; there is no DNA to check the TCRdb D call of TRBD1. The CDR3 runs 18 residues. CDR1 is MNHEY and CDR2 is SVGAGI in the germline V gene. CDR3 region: CASSSTGSHVAGRETQYF.

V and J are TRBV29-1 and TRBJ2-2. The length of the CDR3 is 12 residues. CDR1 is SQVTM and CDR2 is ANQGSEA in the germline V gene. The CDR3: CSVYSHTGELFF.

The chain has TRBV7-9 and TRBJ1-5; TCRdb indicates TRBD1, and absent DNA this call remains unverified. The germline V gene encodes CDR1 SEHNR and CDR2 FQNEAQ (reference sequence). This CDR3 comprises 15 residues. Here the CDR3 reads CASSLGPGSSQPQHF.

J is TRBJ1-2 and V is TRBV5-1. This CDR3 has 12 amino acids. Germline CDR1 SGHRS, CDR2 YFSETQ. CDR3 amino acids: CASSLDEGGYTF.

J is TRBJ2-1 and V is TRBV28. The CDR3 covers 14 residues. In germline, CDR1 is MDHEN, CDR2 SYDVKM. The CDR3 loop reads CASSQRDSYNEQFF. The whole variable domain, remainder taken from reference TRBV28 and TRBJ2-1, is DVKVTQSSRYLVKRTGEKVFLECVQDMDHENMFWYRQDPGLGLRLIYFSYDVKMKEKGDIPEGYSVSREKKERFSLILESASTNQTSMYLCASSQRDSYNEQFFGPGTRLTVL.

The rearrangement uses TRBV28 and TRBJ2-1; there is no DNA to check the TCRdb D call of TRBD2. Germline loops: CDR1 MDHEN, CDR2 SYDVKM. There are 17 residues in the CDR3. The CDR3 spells CASSLKGAGDFHNEQFF. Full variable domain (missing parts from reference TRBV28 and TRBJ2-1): DVKVTQSSRYLVKRTGEKVFLECVQDMDHENMFWYRQDPGLGLRLIYFSYDVKMKEKGDIPEGYSVSREKKERFSLILESASTNQTSMYLCASSLKGAGDFHNEQFFGPGTRLTVL.

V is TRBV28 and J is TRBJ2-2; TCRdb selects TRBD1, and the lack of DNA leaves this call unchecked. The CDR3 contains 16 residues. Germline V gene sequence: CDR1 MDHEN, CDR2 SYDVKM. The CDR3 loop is CASSPSAGPNTGELFF.

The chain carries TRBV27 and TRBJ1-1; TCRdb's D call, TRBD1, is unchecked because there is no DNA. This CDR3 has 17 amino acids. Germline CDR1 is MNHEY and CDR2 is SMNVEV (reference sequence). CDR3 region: CASSSTTGRIMNTEAFF.

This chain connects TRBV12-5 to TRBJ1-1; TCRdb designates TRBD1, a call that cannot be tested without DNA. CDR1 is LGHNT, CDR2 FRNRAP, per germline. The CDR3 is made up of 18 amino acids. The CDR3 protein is CAGGFTLEGERTNTEAFF. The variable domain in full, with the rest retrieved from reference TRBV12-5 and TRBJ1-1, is DARVTQTPRHKVTEMGQEVTMRCQPILGHNTVFWYRQTMMQGLELLAYFRNRAPLDDSGMPKDRFSAEMPDATLATLKIQPSEPRDSAVYFCAGGFTLEGERTNTEAFFGQGTRLTVV.

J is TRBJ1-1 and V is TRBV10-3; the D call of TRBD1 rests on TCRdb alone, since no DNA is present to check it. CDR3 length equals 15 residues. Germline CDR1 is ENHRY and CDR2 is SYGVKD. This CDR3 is CAISIQDRGLTEAFF.

CDR3 sequence: CASSIAGGNEQFF. V gene TRBV27 combines with J gene TRBJ2-1; no DNA is available, so the TRBD2 call from TCRdb remains unchecked. The CDR3 has 13 residues. CDR1 and CDR2 (germline): MNHEY, SMNVEV (reference sequence).

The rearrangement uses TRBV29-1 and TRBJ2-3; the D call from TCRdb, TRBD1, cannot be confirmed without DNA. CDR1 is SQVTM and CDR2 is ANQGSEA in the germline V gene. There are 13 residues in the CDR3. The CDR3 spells CSVRTGGTDTQYF.

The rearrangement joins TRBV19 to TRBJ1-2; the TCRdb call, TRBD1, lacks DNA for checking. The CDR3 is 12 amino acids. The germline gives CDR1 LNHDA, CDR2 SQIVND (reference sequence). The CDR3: CASSMTGNGYTF. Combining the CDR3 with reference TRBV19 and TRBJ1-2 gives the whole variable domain DGGITQSPKYLFRKEGQNVTLSCEQNLNHDAMYWYRQDPGQGLRLIYYSQIVNDFQKGDIAEGYSVSREKKESFPLTVTSAQKNPTAFYLCASSMTGNGYTFGSGTRLTVV.

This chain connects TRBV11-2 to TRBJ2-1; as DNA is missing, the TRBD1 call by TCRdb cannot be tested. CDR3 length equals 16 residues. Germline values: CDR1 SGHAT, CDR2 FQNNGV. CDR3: CASSLGSGVSYNEQFF.